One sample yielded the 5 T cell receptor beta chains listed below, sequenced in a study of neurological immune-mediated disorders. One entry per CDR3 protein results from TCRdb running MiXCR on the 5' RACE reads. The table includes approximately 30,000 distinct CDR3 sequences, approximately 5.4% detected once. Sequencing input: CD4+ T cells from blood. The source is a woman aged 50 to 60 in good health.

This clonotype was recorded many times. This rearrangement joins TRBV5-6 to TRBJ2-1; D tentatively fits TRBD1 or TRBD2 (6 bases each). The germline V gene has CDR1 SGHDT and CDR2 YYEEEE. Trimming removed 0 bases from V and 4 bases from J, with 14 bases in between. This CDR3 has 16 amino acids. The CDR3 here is CASSLAEGGRYNEQFF. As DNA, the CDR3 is TGTGCCAGCAGCTTGGCCGAGGGGGGAAGGTACAATGAGCAGTTCTTC.

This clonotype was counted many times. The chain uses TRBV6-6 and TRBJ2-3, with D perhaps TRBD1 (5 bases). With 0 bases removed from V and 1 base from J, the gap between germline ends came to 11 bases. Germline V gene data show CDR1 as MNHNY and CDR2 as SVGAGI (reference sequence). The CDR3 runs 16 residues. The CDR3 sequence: CASSYSTARGTDTQYF. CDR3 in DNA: TGTGCCAGCAGTTACTCGACCGCCAGGGGCACAGATACGCAGTATTTT.

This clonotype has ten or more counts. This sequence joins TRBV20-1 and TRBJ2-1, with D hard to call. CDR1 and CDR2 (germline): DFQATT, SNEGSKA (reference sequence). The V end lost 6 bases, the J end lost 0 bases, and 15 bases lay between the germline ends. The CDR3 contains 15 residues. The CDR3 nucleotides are TGCAGTGCCCCGACTCTTCGCCGCTCCTACAATGAGCAGTTCTTC. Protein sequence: CSAPTLRRSYNEQFF.

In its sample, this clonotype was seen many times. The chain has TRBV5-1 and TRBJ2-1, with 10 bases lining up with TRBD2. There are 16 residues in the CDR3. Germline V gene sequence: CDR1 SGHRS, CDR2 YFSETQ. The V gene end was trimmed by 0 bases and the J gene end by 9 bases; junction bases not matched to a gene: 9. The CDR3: CASSLGASGSNIEQFF. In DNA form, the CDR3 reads TGCGCCAGCAGCTTGGGTGCTAGCGGGAGTAATATTGAGCAGTTCTTC.

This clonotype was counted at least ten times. CDR3 in DNA: TGTGCCAGCTCACCACCGAATGGCAGGGAGAACACTGAAGCTTTCTTT. Its translation: CASSPPNGRENTEAFF. The V gene is TRBV18, the J gene TRBJ1-1; tentatively, D is TRBD1 (5 bases). Germline assignment: CDR1 KGHSH and CDR2 LQKENI. CDR3 length equals 16 residues. Deletions cut 0 bases from V and 1 base from J, with 12 bases between. Combining the CDR3 with reference TRBV18 and TRBJ1-1 gives the whole variable domain NAGVMQNPRHLVRRRGQEARLRCSPMKGHSHVYWYRQLPEEGLKFMVYLQKENIIDESGMPKERFSAEFPKEGPSILRIQQVVRGDSAAYFCASSPPNGRENTEAFFGQGTRLTVV.